This entry features one T cell receptor (beta chain) sequence. Trimming took 4 bases from V and 1 from J, leaving 8 bases between them. Germline-derived CDR1 and CDR2 are SGDLS and YYNGEE. The CDR3 runs to 13 residues. This specimen belongs to a study of blood T cell repertoires in COVID-19. The wider study: There were acute and convalescent COVID-19 samples, and they came from the United States, Italy and Spain. Sample material is recorded as cDNA or gDNA derived from T cells, B-cell-depleted T cells, or PBMCs.

Original handling: Reference gene primer amplification gave nucleated cell count estimates. Method: immunoSEQ multiplex PCR; TCRdb's copy keeps in-frame clones and lacks some. V and J calls and clone size are copied from that table; D and trimming were computed from the DNA. Of 180,000 or so clones detected, 70% to 90% appear once; the ten largest clones hold around 9.5%. Sample: peripheral blood. This sequence joins TRBV9 and TRBJ1-1; the D is unclear. This TCR was sampled from a woman over 75 with acute or convalescent COVID-19. The CDR3 DNA follows: TGTGCCAGCAGCCCAACGGGGAACACTGAAGCTTTCTTT. Residues: CASSPTGNTEAFF.